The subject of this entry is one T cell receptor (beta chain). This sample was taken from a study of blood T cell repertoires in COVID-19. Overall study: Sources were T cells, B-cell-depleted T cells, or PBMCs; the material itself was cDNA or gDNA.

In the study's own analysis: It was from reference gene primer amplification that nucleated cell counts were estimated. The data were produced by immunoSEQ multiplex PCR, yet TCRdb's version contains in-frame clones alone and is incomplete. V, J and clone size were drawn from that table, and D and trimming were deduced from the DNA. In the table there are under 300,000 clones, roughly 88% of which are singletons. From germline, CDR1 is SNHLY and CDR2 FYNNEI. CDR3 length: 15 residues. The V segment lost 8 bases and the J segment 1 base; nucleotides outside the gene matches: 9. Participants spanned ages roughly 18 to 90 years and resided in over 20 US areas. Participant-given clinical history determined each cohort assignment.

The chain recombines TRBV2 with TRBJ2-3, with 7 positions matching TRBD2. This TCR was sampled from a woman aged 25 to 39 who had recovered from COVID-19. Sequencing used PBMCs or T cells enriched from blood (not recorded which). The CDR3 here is CASRPRLAGTDTQYF. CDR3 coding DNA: TGTGCCAGCCGGCCGAGACTAGCTGGCACAGATACGCAGTATTTT.